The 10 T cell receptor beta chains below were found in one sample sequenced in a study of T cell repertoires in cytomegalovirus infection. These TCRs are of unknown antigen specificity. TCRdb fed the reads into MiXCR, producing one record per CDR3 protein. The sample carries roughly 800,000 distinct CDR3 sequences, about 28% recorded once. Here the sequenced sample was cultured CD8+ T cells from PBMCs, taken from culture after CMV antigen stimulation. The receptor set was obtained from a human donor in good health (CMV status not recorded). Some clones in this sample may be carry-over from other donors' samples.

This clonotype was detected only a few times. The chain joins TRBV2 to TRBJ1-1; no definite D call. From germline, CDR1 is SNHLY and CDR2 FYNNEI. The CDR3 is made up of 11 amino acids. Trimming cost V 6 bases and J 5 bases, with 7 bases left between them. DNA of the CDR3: TGTGCCAGCAGGACCAGGACTGAAGCTTTCTTT. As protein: CASRTRTEAFF.

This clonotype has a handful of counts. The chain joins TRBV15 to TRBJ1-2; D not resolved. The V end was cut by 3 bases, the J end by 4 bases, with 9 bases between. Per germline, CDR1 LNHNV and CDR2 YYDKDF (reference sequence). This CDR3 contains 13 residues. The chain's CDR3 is CATSRGGTYGYTF. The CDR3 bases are TGTGCCACCAGCAGGGGCGGCACCTATGGCTACACCTTC.

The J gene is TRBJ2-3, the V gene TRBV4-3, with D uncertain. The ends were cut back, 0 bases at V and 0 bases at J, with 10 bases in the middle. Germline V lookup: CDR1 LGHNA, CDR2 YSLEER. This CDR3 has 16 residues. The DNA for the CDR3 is TGCGCCAGCAGCCAAGATTCCGGGCCTAGCACAGATACGCAGTATTTT. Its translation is CASSQDSGPSTDTQYF.

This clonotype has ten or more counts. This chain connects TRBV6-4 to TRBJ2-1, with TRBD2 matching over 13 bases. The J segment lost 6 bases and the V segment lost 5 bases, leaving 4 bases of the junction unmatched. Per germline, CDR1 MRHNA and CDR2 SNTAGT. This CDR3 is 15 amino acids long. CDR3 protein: CASSRTSGGVNEQFF. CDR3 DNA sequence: TGTGCCAGCAGTCGGACTAGCGGGGGCGTCAATGAGCAGTTCTTC.

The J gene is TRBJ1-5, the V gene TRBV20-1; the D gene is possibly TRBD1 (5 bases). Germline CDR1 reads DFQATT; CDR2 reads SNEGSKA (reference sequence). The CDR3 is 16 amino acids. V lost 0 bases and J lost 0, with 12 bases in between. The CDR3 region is CSARDRRQPSNQPQHF. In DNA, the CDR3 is TGCAGTGCTAGAGACCGAAGACAGCCTAGCAATCAGCCCCAGCATTTT.

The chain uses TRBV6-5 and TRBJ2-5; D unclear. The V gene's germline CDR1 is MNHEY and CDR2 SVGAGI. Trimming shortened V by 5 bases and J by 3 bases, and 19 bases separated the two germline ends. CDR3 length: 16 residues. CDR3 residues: CASSPRARLIEETQYF. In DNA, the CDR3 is TGTGCCAGCAGTCCAAGGGCCCGTCTAATCGAAGAGACCCAGTACTTC.

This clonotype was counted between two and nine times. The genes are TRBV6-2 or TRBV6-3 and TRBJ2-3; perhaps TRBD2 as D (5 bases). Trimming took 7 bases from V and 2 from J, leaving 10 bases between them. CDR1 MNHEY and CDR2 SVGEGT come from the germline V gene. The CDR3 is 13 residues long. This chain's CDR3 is CASTSGFTDTQYF. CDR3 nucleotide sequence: TGTGCCAGCACCTCGGGGTTCACAGATACGCAGTATTTT.

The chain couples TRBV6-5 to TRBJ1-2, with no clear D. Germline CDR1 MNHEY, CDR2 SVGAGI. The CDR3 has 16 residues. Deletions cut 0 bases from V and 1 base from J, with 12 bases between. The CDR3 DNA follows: TGTGCCAGCAGTTACTCGGGTTCTGGGGATAACTATGGCTACACCTTC. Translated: CASSYSGSGDNYGYTF.

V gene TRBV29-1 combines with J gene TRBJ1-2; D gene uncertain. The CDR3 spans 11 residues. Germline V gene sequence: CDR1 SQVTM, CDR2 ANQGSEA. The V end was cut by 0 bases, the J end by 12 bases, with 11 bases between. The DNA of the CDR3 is TGCAGCGTTGAAGATGGGCCTGGTGACACCTTC. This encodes CSVEDGPGDTF.

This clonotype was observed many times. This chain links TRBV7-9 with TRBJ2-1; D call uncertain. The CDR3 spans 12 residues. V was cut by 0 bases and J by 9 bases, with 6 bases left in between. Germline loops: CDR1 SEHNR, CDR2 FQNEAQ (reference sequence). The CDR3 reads CASSLAEPEQFF. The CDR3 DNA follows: TGTGCCAGCAGCTTAGCGGAGCCTGAGCAGTTCTTC.